Listed here is a single T cell receptor beta chain. Its cognate antigen has yet to be identified. Base qualities are not recorded, but no much larger clone differs from it by a single base. This sample stems from a study of shared clonotypes between healthy human individuals (dated by TCRdb to the early 2020s). In the study overall: Two women and a few men aged 18 to 49 years were included in the cohort. For each donor, CD4 naive and CD4 memory were each given three plates, CD8 naive was given two plates, and CD8 memory was given one plate. Blood TCR repertoires of five healthy adults were deeply sequenced to estimate repertoire size and the extent of clonotype sharing between individuals. To increase sequencing depth and limit assay-specific biases, TCR repertoire library preparation and sequencing were carried out by different laboratories using diverse techniques. Leukapheresis yielded between about 0.9 and 9.5 billion PBMCs per donor. Paper-wide results and their limitations: Estimated clonotype richness was generally larger for naive than for memory subsets. Sharing across a few donors was observed for around 4.8% of naive CD4, around 3.5% of naive CD8, about 2.5% of memory CD4, and about 0.4% of memory CD8 clonotypes. Sampling was restricted to blood, and TCR repertoires in tissue are likely to differ from TCR repertoires in blood. Even with the large sequencing depth, rarefaction of the sorted-subset datasets indicated that sequencing was incomplete. Pairwise subsampling indicated that sequencing depth was expected to affect the degree of clonotype sharing among donors. Compared with non-shared clonotypes, clonotypes shared by all four sorted-subset donors had higher generation probabilities. Because the study included only a small number of donors, the genetic and exposure-history diversity represented was limited.

From the cysteine up to the phenylalanine, the CDR3 has a length of 18 residues. Only CDR3 DNA remains: 54 bases, in frame from the first base. V is pruned by 4 bases and J by 2 bases, leaving 9 bases of the junction without a gene match. Based on the germline V gene, the CDR1 and CDR2 sequences are MGHRA and YSYEKL. TCR CDR3 regions were amplified from genomic DNA by multiplex PCR using the deep immunoSEQ assay. Genomic DNA extracted from each cell subset was distributed evenly over all wells of several immunoSEQ 96-well plates, and each plate served as one replicate. For sorted subsets, each replicate PCR was loaded with 200 ng genomic DNA, equivalent to some 27,000 T cell genomes. The purified libraries were quantified using a Qubit 3.0 fluorometer, sized with a Bioanalyzer 2100, and then quantified again using the KAPA Library Quantification kit. Every immunoSEQ 96-well plate was sequenced on a separate single-read 150-cycle Illumina NextSeq 550 flow cell. Regarding the original processing steps: The immunoSEQ output contained only junctional sequences without quality scores, so filtering could not match that applied to full-length reads. To assign V/J genes and CDR3, sequences were annotated using PyIR, a Python wrapper for IgBLAST v1.9, with IMGT germline references. Reads were removed for weak V/J assignments (E-value above 1e-6), missing CDR3, stop codons, out-of-frame junctions, or ambiguous translated residues. V3J clonotypes were defined as sequences sharing an identical inferred V gene, J gene, and CDR3 amino acid sequence. To compute the percentage overlap between repertoires, the number of shared unique clonotypes was divided by the size of the smaller repertoire. RTK rarefaction, the Chao1 estimator, and Recon v2.1 estimates of unobserved clonotypes were used to assess repertoire richness. Generation probabilities were computed with OLGA for all TCRbeta clonotypes obtained by the gDNA method from four donors. This is the immuneACCESS table as TCRdb keeps it, with only in-frame sequences that have V and J called. A part of the clones is gone; compared with another copy, unresolved V genes explain less than half, and the rest is unexplained. V, J and clone size reflect that table, while D and trimming were determined from the DNA. A total of under 600,000 clones appear in this sample, roughly 98% of them only once. Less than 0.35% of the sample lies in the top ten.

For the CD8 naive samples, CD45RO-negative cells were positively selected for CCR7, yielding a CD45RA+CCR7+ population from which TemRA cells were excluded. Donors were healthy HIV-negative adults with no recently reported acute infections or vaccinations. Only Caucasian adults living in Nashville, Tennessee, USA were represented among the donors. Blood was collected by leukapheresis, and PBMCs were isolated by Ficoll-Histopaque density gradient centrifugation and then cryopreserved in liquid nitrogen vapor phase. Analytical flow cytometry was used to check the purity and quantity of every magnetically sorted T cell population. From each sorted fraction, genomic DNA was isolated and quantified by UV absorbance on a Nanodrop 2000c.

The sample consisted of naive CD8+ T cells sorted from blood. This specimen's cell subset or site label, interpreted: CD45RA+CCR7+. The chain employs TRBV4-1 and TRBJ2-1; 12 central bases correspond to TRBD2. The TCR sequence derives from a man aged 30 to 45 in good health. CDR3 sequence: CASSPTSGSHGPYNEQFF. The nucleotide sequence is given as TGCGCCAGCAGCCCGACTAGCGGGAGTCATGGGCCCTACAATGAGCAGTTCTTC.